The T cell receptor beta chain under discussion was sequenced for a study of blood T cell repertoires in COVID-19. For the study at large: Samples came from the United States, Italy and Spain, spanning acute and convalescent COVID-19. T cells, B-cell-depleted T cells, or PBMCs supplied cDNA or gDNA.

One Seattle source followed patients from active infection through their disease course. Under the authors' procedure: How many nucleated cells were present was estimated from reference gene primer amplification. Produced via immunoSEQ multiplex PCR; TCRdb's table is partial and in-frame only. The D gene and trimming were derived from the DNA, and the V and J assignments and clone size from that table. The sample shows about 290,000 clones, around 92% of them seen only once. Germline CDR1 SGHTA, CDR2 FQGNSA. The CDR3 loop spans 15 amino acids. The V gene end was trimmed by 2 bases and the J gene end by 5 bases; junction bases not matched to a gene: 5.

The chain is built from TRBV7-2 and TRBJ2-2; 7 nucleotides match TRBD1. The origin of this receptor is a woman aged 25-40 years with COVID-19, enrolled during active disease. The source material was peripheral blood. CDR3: CASSLQQGTTGELFF. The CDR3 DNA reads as TGTGCCAGCAGCTTACAACAGGGGACGACCGGGGAGCTGTTTTTT.